These T cell receptor beta chains were read from a single sample in a study of patients with pleural tuberculosis. TCRdb independently ran MiXCR on the reads; one entry per CDR3 protein. The sample lists about 50,000 distinct CDR3 sequences; 7.3% were seen once. These receptors were obtained from a human donor with pleural tuberculosis. Both conserved end residues are part of each CDR3.

j_call,v_call,cdr3_aa
TRBJ1-3,TRBV29-1,CSVGEQGNTIYF
TRBJ1-3,TRBV12-3/TRBV12-4,CASSQNRAGNTIYF
TRBJ2-3,TRBV29-1,CSVRERGGTDTQYF
TRBJ1-1,TRBV11-1,CASSLWATTEAFF
TRBJ1-1,TRBV19,CASSVTTTQTEAFF
TRBJ2-2,TRBV6-1,CASRGTGAPGELFF
TRBJ1-1,TRBV9,CASSVIGGGGTEAFF
TRBJ1-1,TRBV28,CASSLDGDNMNTEAFF
TRBJ1-1,TRBV5-1,CASSGLWDGLNTEAFF
TRBJ1-2,TRBV29-1,CSAEQGSGGYTF
TRBJ2-7,TRBV28,CASSSGTSVIYEQYF
TRBJ2-3,TRBV20-1,CSAKRAITDTQYF
TRBJ2-5,TRBV19,CASMPGHLYQETQYF
TRBJ1-1,TRBV19,CASSMGRAEAFF
TRBJ2-7,TRBV11-1,CASSLGLAGANYEQYF
TRBJ2-1,TRBV20-1,CSARDGGTPYNEQFF
TRBJ2-3,TRBV20-1,CSASNREGRDTQYF
TRBJ2-7,TRBV20-1,CSARGDRGGRGEQYF
TRBJ1-5,TRBV13,CASSLGPFLGQSNQPQHF
TRBJ2-3,TRBV2,CASSEIPTADTQYF
TRBJ2-1,TRBV5-4,CASSFIAGNNEQFF
TRBJ2-1,TRBV28,CASSLSGRTNEQFF
TRBJ1-2,TRBV5-1,CASSLTQGYGYTF
TRBJ1-1,TRBV3-1,CASSQEGVTFF
TRBJ1-2,TRBV20-1,CSASRRTVASYGYTF
TRBJ1-6,TRBV11-1,CASRQDRDNSPLHF
TRBJ1-3,TRBV30,CAWTGTGYAGNTIYF
TRBJ1-4,TRBV4-3,CASSQTAGDEKLFF
TRBJ2-7,TRBV14,CASSQEGLRVYEQYF
TRBJ2-5,TRBV28,CASSRKQGRETQYF
TRBJ2-5,TRBV12-3/TRBV12-4,CASSLRDRNYQETQYF
TRBJ1-1,TRBV5-1,CASSLWDMNTEAFF
TRBJ2-5,TRBV4-2,CASSPISGRASGETQYF
TRBJ2-1,TRBV28,CASSFSGRWDSEQFF
TRBJ2-1,TRBV20-1,CSALDTGNEQFF
TRBJ2-5,TRBV15,CATSRDLGTETQYF
TRBJ2-5,TRBV6-2/TRBV6-3,CASSYNGGRQYF